This T cell receptor beta chain is drawn from a study of blood T cells in healthy people across ages. V shed 5 bases, J shed 4 bases, and the junction held 6 bases outside the gene matches. Per the germline V gene, CDR1 is MNHNS and CDR2 is SASEGT. This CDR3 has 15 residues. It was with a sample-barcoded 5' primer and a J-beta primer mix that a second PCR of roughly 6 to 11 cycles was run. TCRdb called the 5' RACE reads again in MiXCR, with one record for every CDR3 protein. The table records about 1,500,000 distinct CDR3 sequences, approximately 38% of them present only once. Isolation yielded PBMCs, at least 7 million per sample, in every case.

This sequence originates from a woman aged 18-29 years in good health. The rearrangement uses TRBV6-1 and TRBJ2-3; 10 nucleotides align to TRBD1. Sequencing was performed on blood. CDR3 region: CASSTTGGPPDTQYF. Here the CDR3 DNA reads TGTGCCAGCAGTACGACAGGGGGCCCCCCAGATACGCAGTATTTT.